This paragraph covers one TCR beta chain sequence. The data stem from a study of technical replicates of blood from several donors. Method: immunoSEQ multiplex PCR; TCRdb's copy keeps in-frame clones and lacks some. Among just over 15,000 clones listed, roughly 83% were seen once. The CDR3 totals 13 residues. V was pared by 0 bases and J by 5 bases, with 7 bases between. The germline V gene encodes CDR1 MGHDK and CDR2 SYGVNS. The source of this sequence is a human donor in good health. The chain recombines TRBV25-1 with TRBJ2-5; no definite D call. Source material: PBMCs. The CDR3 region has the DNA TGTGCCAGCAGTGAATATCTGCAGGAGACCCAGTACTTC. This encodes CASSEYLQETQYF.